This T cell receptor (beta chain) was sequenced in a study of T-cell reconstitution after alpha-beta-depleted transplantation in children (dated by TCRdb to between 2015 and 2016). For the wider study: The study quantitatively tracked T-cell immune reconstitution after TCRalphabeta/CD19-depleted allogeneic hematopoietic cell transplantation in children using TCR repertoire profiling.

Libraries were constructed by PCR. Reads for this sample came from an Illumina HiSeq 2500. TCR library preparation used molecular barcoding, with unique molecular identifiers applied to normalize quantification of the TCRbeta repertoire. TCRdb reprocessing: public reads trimmed at Q25 with fastp, clones called with MiXCR, in-frame beta chains kept. Rows are combined by CDR3 protein, so each entry shows the most common genes and DNA. The sample records fewer than 550,000 distinct CDR3 sequences, roughly 10% of which are singletons. The ten largest account for about 15% of the sample. Beyond this particular receptor, the publication reports: The apparently early recovery of alphabetaT-cell counts about two months after transplant reportedly depended on only several hundred rapidly expanded clones that came from non-depleted graft cells. The high TCRbeta diversity at day 60 in some patients was ascribed to recipient T cells and intrathymic progenitors that had survived conditioning. Over subsequent months, a decline in hyperexpanded clone frequencies was noted, and after one year, T-cell counts and TCRbeta diversity were mostly ascribed to newly produced T cells.

The treatment or condition label on this specimen signifies: allogeneic hematopoietic cell transplantation with graft depleted of TCRalphabeta T cells and CD19 B cells. The transplant recipients were children given TCRalphabeta/CD19-depleted allogeneic hematopoietic cell grafts. Spanning cysteine to phenylalanine, the CDR3 consists of 12 amino acids. CDR3 DNA only is kept here, 36 bases in frame from base 1. Per the germline V gene, MDHEN is the CDR1 and SYDVKM is the CDR2. With regard to this clonotype: The clone's antigen remains unknown. One end of the junction fails to match germline, which may point to a read error.

Sequences were derived from PBMCs, mostly from graft donor cells, sampled 180 days after TCRalphabeta/CD19-depleted stem cell transplant. The receptor chain draws on TRBV28 and TRBJ2-3, with the D gene possibly TRBD1 or TRBD2, each one fitting 5 bases. This sequence was found in a female patient aged 2-9 years who had a stem cell transplant for aplastic anemia, so the T cells may come from the graft donor. The CDR3 corresponds to CASSLGSRDANF. In nucleotide form, the sequence is TGTGCCAGCAGCCTCGGCTCAAGGGACGCGAATTTT.